This T cell receptor (beta chain) appears in the sequencing data of a study of T cell responses to AZD1222 COVID-19 vaccine. Findings and limits, study-wide: Variant regions that are unmutated are reportedly the target of nearly half of spike-specific TCRs. A mostly white British donor set with more females was recruited, and clonal diversity was possibly underestimated.

Looked up from germline, CDR1 is LNHDA and CDR2 is SQIVND (reference sequence). CDR3 length: 14 amino acids. Repertoires were generated with immunoSEQ multiplex PCR, while TCRdb's copy carries only in-frame clones and drops some. Of 90,000 to 120,000 clones detected, over 85% appear once; the ten largest clones hold roughly 2%. As concerns this clone: Antigen unknown. A read error may produce the germline difference seen at one junction end.

This sample comprised peripheral blood, obtained on day 0 of AZD1222 vaccination. This sequence joins TRBV19 and TRBJ1-2, with TRBD1 matching 8 bases. The source is an adult in good health. CDR3 sequence (DNA): TGTGCCAGTAGTCTAGACAGGGGAAACTATGGCTACACCTTC. Translating it yields CASSLDRGNYGYTF.